This T cell receptor (beta chain) was profiled in a study of cytomegalovirus exposure and HLA in healthy donors. Whole-study results and caveats: The study designated about 160 TCR beta chains cytomegalovirus-associated. Differences between HLA loci emerged in a later analysis of TCR association rates, with DRB1 most and HLA-C fewest. Most CMV-associated TCR beta chains appeared HLA-restricted in a later analysis.

These donors, healthy bone marrow donors, were studied. PCR was performed using 60 Vbeta and 13 Jbeta primers. Only in-frame clones appear in the TCRdb table, and some are missing; sequencing was by immunoSEQ multiplex PCR. The sample lists approximately 150,000 clones, roughly 87% occurring once. Deletions cut 6 bases from V and 3 bases from J, with 9 bases between. The CDR3 consists of 13 residues. Germline V gives CDR1 MDHEN, CDR2 SYDVKM. Comments on this clone: No antigen is known for it.

The chain carries TRBV28 and TRBJ2-4; D not certain. Material: PBMCs. This receptor was taken from a man aged 25 to 40 in good health and CMV-seropositive. CDR3: CASSREVKNIQYF. Written as DNA, the CDR3 is TGTGCCAGCAGCCGAGAGGTCAAAAACATTCAGTACTTC.